The clone carrying this T cell receptor beta chain was counted once. CDR3 length: 14 residues. Germline CDR1 is SNHLY and CDR2 is FYNNEI. V lost 7 bases and J 2 bases, leaving 12 bases between the germline ends. The data are from a study of blood T cell repertoires in COVID-19. The data were produced by immunoSEQ multiplex PCR, yet TCRdb's version contains in-frame clones alone and is incomplete. The sample carries about 150,000 clones, approximately 84% recorded once. Sequencing was done on a sample of peripheral blood. The receptor was isolated from a human donor in a cohort sampled during active COVID-19. V gene TRBV2 combines with J gene TRBJ1-5; D is undetermined. The CDR3 DNA reads TGTGCCAGCATTTCTTACCCGGGCAATCAGCCCCAGCATTTT. Amino acids: CASISYPGNQPQHF.